The 30 T cell receptor beta chains listed next were all sequenced from one sample in a study of shared clonotypes between healthy human individuals. Clones were sequenced by immunoSEQ multiplex PCR, and TCRdb holds only the in-frame ones, with some missing. The sample consists of roughly 760,000 clones, roughly 70% of them appearing once. The sequenced sample was memory CD4+ T cells sorted from blood. Subset noted: CD45RA-negative fraction. Every receptor here comes from a woman aged 25 to 45 in good health.

This clone occurred a few times. The sample carries other DNA sequences with the same CDR3. The V and J genes are TRBV5-1 and TRBJ2-2; TRBD1 might be the D (7 bases). V was shortened by 3 bases and J by 3 bases, with 12 bases between the two germline ends. This CDR3 contains 15 residues. In germline, CDR1 is SGHRS, CDR2 YFSETQ. The CDR3 loop is CASSWGDRDTGELFF. The CDR3 DNA reads TGCGCCAGCAGCTGGGGGGACAGAGACACCGGGGAGCTGTTTTTT.

This clone has only a few counts. The chain employs TRBV6-6 and TRBJ2-1; TRBD2 matches 11 bases. Germline V gives CDR1 MNHNY, CDR2 SVGAGI (reference sequence). The CDR3 totals 16 residues. Unmatched junction bases numbered 4, after V lost 4 bases and J lost 2 bases. CDR3 loop: CASSSTTSGTYNEQFF. The CDR3, as DNA: TGTGCCAGCAGTTCTACGACTAGCGGGACCTACAATGAGCAGTTCTTC.

The chain is built from TRBV2 and TRBJ1-5; D may be TRBD1 (6 bases). CDR1 and CDR2 from the germline V gene are SNHLY and FYNNEI. The length of the CDR3 is 13 residues. Trimming took 8 bases from V and 5 from J, leaving 13 bases between them. CDR3 loop: CASSGNRDQPQHF. CDR3 coding DNA: TGTGCCAGCTCCGGGAACAGGGATCAGCCCCAGCATTTT.

CDR3 DNA sequence: TGTGCCATCAGTGAGACTAGCGGGAGGGCTGTAGATACGCAGTATTTT. Its protein product is CAISETSGRAVDTQYF. This chain links TRBV10-3 with TRBJ2-3; TRBD2 matches at 13 bases. Germline-derived CDR1 and CDR2 are ENHRY and SYGVKD. This CDR3 has 16 residues. Germline trimming cut 2 bases from V and 5 bases from J; bases unmatched to any gene: 4.

This sequence joins TRBV6-5 and TRBJ2-7; 8 nucleotides align to TRBD1. The CDR3 consists of 15 residues. Germline values: CDR1 MNHEY, CDR2 SVGAGI. The trim removed 3 bases at V and 2 bases at J, leaving 6 bases unmatched. The CDR3 spells CASSYGQGSTYEQYF. CDR3 coding DNA: TGTGCCAGCAGTTATGGACAGGGATCCACCTACGAGCAGTACTTC.

This clone has ten or more counts. The CDR3 region has the DNA TGTGCCAGCAGCTTGGGCGGACTAGCGGGAGTTTATGAGCAGTTCTTC. Translated, it gives CASSLGGLAGVYEQFF. This chain joins TRBV11-2 and TRBJ2-1, with 13 bases aligning to TRBD2. V lost 3 bases, J lost 8 bases, and 7 bases stayed unmatched. CDR3 length: 16 amino acids. Per the germline V gene, CDR1 is SGHAT and CDR2 is FQNNGV.

The table lists this clone with a count of one. The chain links TRBV5-4 to TRBJ2-7; D may be TRBD2 (6 bases). CDR1 and CDR2 (germline): SGHNT, YYREEE (reference sequence). The CDR3 length is 13 residues. V was clipped by 3 bases and J by 6 bases, with 13 bases between them. CDR3 nucleotides: TGTGCCAGCAGCTCGGGACTCCCTGGCGAGCAGTACTTC. Translation gives CASSSGLPGEQYF.

Only one count was recorded for this clone. The chain recombines TRBV6-5 with TRBJ2-7, with 10 nucleotides matching TRBD1. Germline assignment: CDR1 MNHEY and CDR2 SVGAGI. J lost 6 bases, V lost 4 bases, and 9 bases had no gene match. The CDR3 is 15 residues long. As DNA, the CDR3 is TGTGCCAGCAGTTCGTCCGGGGACAGGGGTTTCGAGCAGTACTTC. Residues: CASSSSGDRGFEQYF.

This chain connects TRBV5-1 to TRBJ2-7, with 13 bases aligning to TRBD2. Germline CDR1 SGHRS, CDR2 YFSETQ. The CDR3 has 17 amino acids. Trimming cost V 4 bases and J 4 bases; bases outside gene matches: 11. The CDR3 nucleotides read TGCGCCAGCAGCATGGTTGGGACTAGCGGGATGTCGTACGAGCAGTACTTC. Translation gives CASSMVGTSGMSYEQYF.

The chain links TRBV10-1 to TRBJ2-7; TRBD1 aligns across 9 bases. V shed 10 bases and J 6 bases; nucleotides not matched to a gene: 13. CDR1 WNHNN and CDR2 SYGVQD come from the germline V gene (reference sequence). The CDR3 extends over 14 amino acids. CDR3 amino acids: CATRSGQGVGEQYF. For the CDR3, the DNA is TGCGCCACGCGATCGGGACAGGGAGTTGGCGAGCAGTACTTC.

This clone was observed at least ten times. The V and J genes are TRBV5-1 and TRBJ2-7; D is ambiguous. The CDR3 is 14 residues long. Deletions cut 0 bases from V and 3 bases from J, with 10 bases between. Germline-derived CDR1 and CDR2 are SGHRS and YFSETQ. The CDR3 loop reads CASSLASLNYEQYF. DNA for the CDR3: TGCGCCAGCAGCTTGGCCTCACTAAACTACGAGCAGTACTTC.

This clone was seen a few times. This rearrangement joins TRBV28 to TRBJ2-5; 9 bases fit TRBD1. The CDR3 covers 16 residues. J lost 4 bases, V lost 6 bases, and 12 bases had no gene match. Germline V CDR1 and CDR2: MDHEN, SYDVKM. CDR3 coding DNA: TGTGCCAGCAGCCCGACTACAGGGGGCGGGAGAGAGACCCAGTACTTC. It encodes CASSPTTGGGRETQYF.

This chain connects TRBV30 to TRBJ2-3; 9 bases align to TRBD2. This CDR3 contains 15 residues. Germline V gives CDR1 GTSNPN, CDR2 SVGIG (reference sequence). J was trimmed by 5 bases and V by 3 bases; bases with no gene match: 9. The CDR3 sequence is CAWSRGREGVDTQYF. The CDR3 DNA sequence: TGTGCCTGGAGCCGGGGGCGGGAGGGGGTAGATACGCAGTATTTT.

Only a few counts were recorded for this clone. The rearrangement links TRBV2 to TRBJ2-2; weak D call: TRBD1 (5 bases). V was shortened by 6 bases and J by 3 bases, with 14 bases between the two germline ends. CDR1 and CDR2 from the germline V gene are SNHLY and FYNNEI. This CDR3 has 15 amino acids. The CDR3 reads CASSRRVLDTGELFF. As DNA, the CDR3 is TGTGCCAGCAGCCGCAGGGTCTTGGACACCGGGGAGCTGTTTTTT. The full variable domain, in which reference TRBV2 and TRBJ2-2 provide the parts outside the CDR3, is EPEVTQTPSHQVTQMGQEVILRCVPISNHLYFYWYRQILGQKVEFLVSFYNNEISEKSEIFDDQFSVERPDGSNFTLKIRSTKLEDSAMYFCASSRRVLDTGELFFGEGSRLTVL.

This chain joins TRBV6-4 and TRBJ2-1; the match to TRBD2 covers 12 bases. Trimming cost V 8 bases and J 8 bases; bases outside gene matches: 10. Germline V lookup: CDR1 MRHNA, CDR2 SNTAGT. The CDR3 is 15 residues long. This chain's CDR3 is CASRSSGRAWDEQFF. CDR3 DNA: TGTGCCAGCCGGTCTAGCGGGAGGGCCTGGGATGAGCAGTTCTTC.

This clone appeared a few times. The chain carries TRBV27 and TRBJ1-5; perhaps TRBD1 as D (5 bases). Germline V gene data show CDR1 as MNHEY and CDR2 as SMNVEV (reference sequence). V gave up 5 bases and J gave up 1 base, with 12 bases separating them. CDR3 length equals 15 residues. The CDR3 nucleotides are TGTGCCAGCAGTGCCCAGGGTCGGAGCAATCAGCCCCAGCATTTT. Its translation is CASSAQGRSNQPQHF.

The chain carries TRBV15 and TRBJ2-4; 7 nucleotides line up with TRBD1. The CDR3 runs to 14 residues. Germline lookup yields CDR1 LNHNV and CDR2 YYDKDF (reference sequence). V lost 4 bases and J lost 6; bases outside the gene matches: 6. The DNA for the CDR3 is TGTGCCACCAGCACCGACAGGGAACCAAACATTCAGTACTTC. As protein: CATSTDREPNIQYF.

V is TRBV6-5 and J is TRBJ1-1; perhaps TRBD1 as D (6 bases). The ends were cut back, 5 bases at V and 6 bases at J, with 19 bases in the middle. The germline V gene has CDR1 MNHEY and CDR2 SVGAGI. This CDR3 comprises 15 residues. The DNA of the CDR3 is TGTGCCAGCAGTCCCCCGGCTGACAGGCCCGCTGAAGCTTTCTTT. Its protein is CASSPPADRPAEAFF.

The V and J genes are TRBV7-8 and TRBJ2-2; D uncertain. With 7 bases removed from V and 0 bases from J, the gap between germline ends came to 12 bases. Germline V gene data show CDR1 as SGHVS and CDR2 as FQNEAQ. The CDR3 runs 15 residues. This CDR3 is CASTSIRANTGELFF. CDR3 coding DNA: TGTGCCAGCACCAGCATTAGGGCGAACACCGGGGAGCTGTTTTTT.

The chain carries TRBV27 and TRBJ2-3; 7 bases align to TRBD1. The germline CDR1 and CDR2 sequences are MNHEY and SMNVEV (reference sequence). Trimming cost V 3 bases and J 0 bases; bases outside gene matches: 9. This CDR3 has 17 amino acids. DNA of the CDR3: TGTGCCAGCAGTTTCTATGGACAGGTCCTTAGCACAGATACGCAGTATTTT. It translates to CASSFYGQVLSTDTQYF.

Notes on this clone: The sample has other DNA sequences that encode this CDR3 too. This sequence joins TRBV7-9 and TRBJ1-5; D unresolved. The germline V gene encodes CDR1 SEHNR and CDR2 FQNEAQ (reference sequence). The V end lost 8 bases, the J end lost 3 bases, and 8 bases lay between the germline ends. CDR3 length: 12 residues. CDR3 in amino acids: CASGTDNQPQHF. CDR3 nucleotides: TGTGCCAGCGGTACAGACAATCAGCCCCAGCATTTT.

This chain uses TRBV7-2 with TRBJ2-7; D is perhaps TRBD2 (6 bases). Germline V lookup: CDR1 SGHTA, CDR2 FQGNSA. The CDR3 covers 13 residues. Deletions cut 3 bases from V and 4 bases from J, with 10 bases between. CDR3: CASSLGLRYEQYF. As DNA, the CDR3 is TGTGCCAGCAGCTTGGGACTTCGGTACGAGCAGTACTTC. Combining the CDR3 with reference TRBV7-2 and TRBJ2-7 gives the whole variable domain GAGVSQSPSNKVTEKGKDVELRCDPISGHTALYWYRQSLGQGLEFLIYFQGNSAPDKSGLPSDRFSAERTGGSVSTLTIQRTQQEDSAVYLCASSLGLRYEQYFGPGTRLTVT.

This clone was found once. This chain links TRBV7-2 with TRBJ2-2; D is undetermined. Per germline, CDR1 SGHTA and CDR2 FQGNSA. The CDR3 covers 13 residues. V was clipped by 2 bases and J by 1 base, with 2 bases between them. This CDR3 reads CASSLRNTGELFF. Here the CDR3 DNA reads TGTGCCAGCAGCTTAAGGAACACCGGGGAGCTGTTTTTT.

J is TRBJ2-5 and V is TRBV11-2; 7 bases fit TRBD1. The V gene's germline CDR1 is SGHAT and CDR2 FQNNGV. CDR3 size: 16 residues. Trimming removed 4 bases from V and 0 bases from J; junction bases left unmatched: 8. DNA of the CDR3: TGTGCCAGCAGCTCCACCGGACAGGTGTACCAAGAGACCCAGTACTTC. Its protein is CASSSTGQVYQETQYF.

The gene calls are TRBV12-5 and TRBJ2-1; 8 nucleotides align to TRBD2. With V trimmed by 0 bases and J by 9 bases, 10 bases remained unmatched. CDR1 and CDR2 (germline): LGHNT, FRNRAP. This CDR3 region has 16 residues. CDR3 sequence: CASGLVLPGGPGEQFF. The DNA for the CDR3 is TGTGCTAGTGGTTTGGTACTTCCGGGAGGGCCGGGTGAGCAGTTCTTC. Using reference TRBV12-5 and TRBJ2-1 for the parts outside the CDR3, the full variable domain is DARVTQTPRHKVTEMGQEVTMRCQPILGHNTVFWYRQTMMQGLELLAYFRNRAPLDDSGMPKDRFSAEMPDATLATLKIQPSEPRDSAVYFCASGLVLPGGPGEQFFGPGTRLTVL.

The chain links TRBV6-1 to TRBJ2-7; TRBD2 aligns across 7 bases. Germline-derived CDR1 and CDR2 are MNHNS and SASEGT. CDR3 length equals 14 residues. Trimming removed 1 base from V and 6 bases from J; junction bases left unmatched: 6. The CDR3 DNA follows: TGTGCCAGCAGTGAAGGGGGACTAACCCCCGAGCAGTACTTC. Amino acids: CASSEGGLTPEQYF.

The gene calls are TRBV6-5 and TRBJ2-3, with D unresolved. CDR1 MNHEY and CDR2 SVGAGI come from the germline V gene. The CDR3 is 15 residues long. Trimming shortened V by 0 bases and J by 4 bases, and 11 bases separated the two germline ends. CDR3 nucleotides: TGTGCCAGCAGTTACTCGGACCGTGGGGCAGATACGCAGTATTTT. Translation: CASSYSDRGADTQYF.

With respect to this clone: Distinct nucleotide sequences in the sample also encode this CDR3. The V call is TRBV28, the J call TRBJ1-1; no definite D call. Trimming removed 7 bases at V and 1 base at J, with 4 bases between. CDR1 and CDR2 (germline): MDHEN, SYDVKM. The CDR3 runs to 11 residues. The CDR3 region is CASTENTEAFF. DNA for the CDR3: TGTGCCAGCACGGAGAACACTGAAGCTTTCTTT.

The chain combines TRBV27 with TRBJ1-2; D might be TRBD1 (6 bases). CDR1 is MNHEY, CDR2 SMNVEV, per germline (reference sequence). The germline V and J ends were trimmed by 6 bases and 7 bases, with 12 bases remaining between them. This CDR3 has 12 amino acids. DNA of the CDR3: TGTGCCAGCAGGTTCAGGGGATCTGGCTACACCTTC. Its protein is CASRFRGSGYTF.

V usage is TRBV6-5 and J usage is TRBJ1-2; the match to TRBD1 covers 11 bases. The V and J ends lost 8 bases and 2 bases, in that order; junction bases with no gene match: 7. The CDR3 has 15 residues. Germline CDR1 MNHEY, CDR2 SVGAGI. Here the CDR3 DNA reads TGTGCCAGCCGGGGACAGGGGGGATCCAACTATGGCTACACCTTC. Its protein product is CASRGQGGSNYGYTF.